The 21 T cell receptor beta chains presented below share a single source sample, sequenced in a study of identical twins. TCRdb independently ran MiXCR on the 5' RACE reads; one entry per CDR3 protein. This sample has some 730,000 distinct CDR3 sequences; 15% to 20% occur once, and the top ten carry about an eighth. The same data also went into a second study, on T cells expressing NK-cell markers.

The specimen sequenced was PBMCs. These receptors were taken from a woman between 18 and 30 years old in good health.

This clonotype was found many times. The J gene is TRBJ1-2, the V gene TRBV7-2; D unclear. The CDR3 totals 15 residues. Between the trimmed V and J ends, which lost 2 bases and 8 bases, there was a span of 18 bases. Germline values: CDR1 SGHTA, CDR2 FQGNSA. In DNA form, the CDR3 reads TGTGCCAGCAGCTTATTCAGGTCTACCCCCCGGGGCTACACCTTC. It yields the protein CASSLFRSTPRGYTF.

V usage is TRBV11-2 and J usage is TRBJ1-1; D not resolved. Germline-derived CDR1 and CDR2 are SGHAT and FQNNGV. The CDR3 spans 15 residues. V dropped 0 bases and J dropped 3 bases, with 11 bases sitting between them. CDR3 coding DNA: TGTGCCAGCAGCTTAGATCTTATCCGCCACACTGAAGCTTTCTTT. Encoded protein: CASSLDLIRHTEAFF.

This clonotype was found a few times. The CDR3 DNA is TGCAGTGCTTATTTGGACAGGGAGTACGAGCAGTACTTC. It encodes CSAYLDREYEQYF. This sequence joins TRBV20-1 and TRBJ2-7; 8 bases map to TRBD1. This CDR3 spans 13 amino acids. CDR1 is DFQATT, CDR2 SNEGSKA, per germline (reference sequence). Unmatched junction bases numbered 7, after V lost 5 bases and J lost 4 bases.

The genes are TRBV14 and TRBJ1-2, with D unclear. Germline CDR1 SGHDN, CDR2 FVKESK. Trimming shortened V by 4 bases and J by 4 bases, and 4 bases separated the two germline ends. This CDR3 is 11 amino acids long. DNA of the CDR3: TGTGCCAGCAGCCCCCCCTATGGCTACACCTTC. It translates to CASSPPYGYTF.

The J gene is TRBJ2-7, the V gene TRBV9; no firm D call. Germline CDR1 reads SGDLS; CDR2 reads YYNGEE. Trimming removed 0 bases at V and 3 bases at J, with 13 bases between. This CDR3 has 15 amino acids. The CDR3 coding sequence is TGTGCCAGCAGCGTAGGGGAACAATCCTTCTACGAGCAGTACTTC. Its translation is CASSVGEQSFYEQYF.

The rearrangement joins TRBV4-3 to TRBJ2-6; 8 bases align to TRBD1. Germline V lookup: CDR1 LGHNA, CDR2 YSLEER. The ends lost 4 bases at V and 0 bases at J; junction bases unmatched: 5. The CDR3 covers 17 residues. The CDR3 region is CASSRGQGRSGANVLTF. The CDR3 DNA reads TGCGCCAGCAGCCGCGGACAGGGACGCTCTGGGGCCAACGTCCTGACTTTC.

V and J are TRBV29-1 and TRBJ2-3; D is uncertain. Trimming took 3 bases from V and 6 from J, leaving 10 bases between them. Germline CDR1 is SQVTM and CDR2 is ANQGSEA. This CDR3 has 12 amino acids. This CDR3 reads CSVEPRRDTQYF. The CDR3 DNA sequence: TGCAGCGTTGAGCCCCGGCGGGATACGCAGTATTTT.

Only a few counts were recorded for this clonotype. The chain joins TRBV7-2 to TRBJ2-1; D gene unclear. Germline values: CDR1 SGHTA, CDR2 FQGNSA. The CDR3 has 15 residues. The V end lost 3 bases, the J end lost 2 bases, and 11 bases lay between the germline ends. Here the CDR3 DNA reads TGTGCCAGCAGCTTTTCCACGGTGGCCTACAATGAGCAGTTCTTC. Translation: CASSFSTVAYNEQFF.

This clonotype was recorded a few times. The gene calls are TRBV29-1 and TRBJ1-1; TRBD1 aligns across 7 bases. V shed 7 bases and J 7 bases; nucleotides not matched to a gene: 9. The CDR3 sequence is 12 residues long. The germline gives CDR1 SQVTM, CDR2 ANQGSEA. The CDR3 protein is CSGQPGTVEAFF. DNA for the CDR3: TGCAGCGGCCAACCCGGGACAGTTGAAGCTTTCTTT.

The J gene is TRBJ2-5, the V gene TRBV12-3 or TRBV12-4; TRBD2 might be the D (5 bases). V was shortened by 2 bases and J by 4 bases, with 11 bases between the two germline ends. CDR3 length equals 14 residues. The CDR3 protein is CASSLSTAGETQYF. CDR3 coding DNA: TGTGCCAGCAGTTTAAGTACCGCGGGAGAGACCCAGTACTTC.

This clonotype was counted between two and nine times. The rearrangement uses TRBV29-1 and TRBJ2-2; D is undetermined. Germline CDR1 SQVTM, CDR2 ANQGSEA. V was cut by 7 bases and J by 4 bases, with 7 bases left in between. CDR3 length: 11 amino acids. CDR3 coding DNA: TGCAGCGCGTCCTCCACCGGGGAGCTGTTTTTT. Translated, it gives CSASSTGELFF.

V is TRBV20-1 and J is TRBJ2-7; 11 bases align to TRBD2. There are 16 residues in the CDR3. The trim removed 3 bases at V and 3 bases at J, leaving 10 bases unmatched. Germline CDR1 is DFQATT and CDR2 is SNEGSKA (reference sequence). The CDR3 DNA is TGCAGTGCTAGTGGAGTGGGTACTAGCGGGAGCTACGAGCAGTACTTC. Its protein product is CSASGVGTSGSYEQYF.

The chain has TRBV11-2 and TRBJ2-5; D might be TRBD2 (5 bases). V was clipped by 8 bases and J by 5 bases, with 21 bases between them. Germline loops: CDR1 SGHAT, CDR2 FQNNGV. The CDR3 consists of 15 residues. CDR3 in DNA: TGTGCCAGCGCGCAACGGGCCCCCTCGGGGGAGACCCAGTACTTC. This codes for CASAQRAPSGETQYF.

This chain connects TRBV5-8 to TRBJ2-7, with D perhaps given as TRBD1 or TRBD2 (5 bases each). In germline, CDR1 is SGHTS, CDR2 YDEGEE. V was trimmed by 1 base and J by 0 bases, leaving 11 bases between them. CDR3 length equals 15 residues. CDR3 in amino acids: CASSLRGRSSYEQYF. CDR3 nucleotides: TGTGCCAGCAGCTTGCGGGGCAGGAGCTCCTACGAGCAGTACTTC.

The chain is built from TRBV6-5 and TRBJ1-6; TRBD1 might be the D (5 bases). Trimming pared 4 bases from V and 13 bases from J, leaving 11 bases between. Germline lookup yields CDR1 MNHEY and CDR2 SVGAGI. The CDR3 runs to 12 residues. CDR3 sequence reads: CASSSAGGPLHF. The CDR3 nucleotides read TGTGCCAGCAGTTCCGCGGGGGGGCCCCTCCACTTT.

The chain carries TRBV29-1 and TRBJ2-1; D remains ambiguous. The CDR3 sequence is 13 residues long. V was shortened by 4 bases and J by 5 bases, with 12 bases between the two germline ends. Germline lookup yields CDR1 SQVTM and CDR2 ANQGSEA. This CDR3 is CSVAWMNDNEQFF. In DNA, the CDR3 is TGCAGCGTTGCGTGGATGAACGACAATGAGCAGTTCTTC.

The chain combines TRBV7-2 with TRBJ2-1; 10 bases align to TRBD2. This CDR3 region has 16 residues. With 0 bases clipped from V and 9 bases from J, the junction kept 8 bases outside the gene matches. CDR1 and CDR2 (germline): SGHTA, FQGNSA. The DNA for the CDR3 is TGTGCCAGCAGCTTAGCGCGGCTAGCGGGAGTTAGTGAGCAGTTCTTC. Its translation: CASSLARLAGVSEQFF.

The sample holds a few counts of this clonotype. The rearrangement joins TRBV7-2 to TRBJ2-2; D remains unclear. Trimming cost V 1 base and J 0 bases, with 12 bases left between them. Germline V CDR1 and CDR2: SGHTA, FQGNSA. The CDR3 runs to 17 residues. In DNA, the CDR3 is TGTGCCAGCAGCTTAGTAACGGCGGCCGCGAACACCGGGGAGCTGTTTTTT. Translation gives CASSLVTAAANTGELFF.

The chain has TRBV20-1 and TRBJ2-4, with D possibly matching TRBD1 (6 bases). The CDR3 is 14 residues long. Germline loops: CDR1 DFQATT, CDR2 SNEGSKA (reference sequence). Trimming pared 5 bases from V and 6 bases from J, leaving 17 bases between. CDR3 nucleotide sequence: TGCAGTGCTCCCCCTCCGACAGGCCCAAACATTCAGTACTTC. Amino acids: CSAPPPTGPNIQYF.

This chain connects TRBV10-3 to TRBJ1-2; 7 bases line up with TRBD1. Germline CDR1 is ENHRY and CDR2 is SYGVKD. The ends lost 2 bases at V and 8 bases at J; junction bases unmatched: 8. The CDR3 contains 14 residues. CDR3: CAISEGGTVEGYTF. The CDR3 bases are TGTGCCATCAGTGAGGGAGGGACAGTGGAAGGCTACACCTTC.

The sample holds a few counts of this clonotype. The CDR3, as DNA: TGCAGTGCTAGATATGAAACAGGGATGAATTCACCCCTCCACTTT. It is translated as CSARYETGMNSPLHF. V usage is TRBV20-1 and J usage is TRBJ1-6; D might be TRBD1 (6 bases). Germline values: CDR1 DFQATT, CDR2 SNEGSKA (reference sequence). This CDR3 has 15 residues. V shed 2 bases and J shed 7 bases, with 15 bases lying between them.